These T cell receptor beta chains were read from a single sample in a study of T cell changes during pregnancy in multiple sclerosis. Profiling relied on immunoSEQ multiplex PCR, and the TCRdb table lists in-frame clones only, not all of them. The table includes about 68,000 clones, about nine tenths detected once. Sequencing was performed on peripheral blood, taken in the third trimester of pregnancy. The receptors shown here come from a female donor with multiple sclerosis, enrolled in a pregnancy study. Each CDR3 is given with its conserved first and last residue. D genes are given only for firm matches. Some rows mark clone size as missing; the rest say once, few, many or name a class of expanded clone.

V: TRBV30; size: -; J: TRBJ2-1; D: TRBD1; DNA: TGTGCCTGGAGTGTGCAATGGGGACAGGGGTACAATGAGCAGTTCTTC; CDR3: CAWSVQWGQGYNEQFF
V: TRBV9; size: -; J: TRBJ2-1; D: TRBD2; DNA: TGTGCCAGCAGCACAAGGACTAGCGGGGGGGCCTATAATGAGCAGTTCTTC; CDR3: CASSTRTSGGAYNEQFF
V: TRBV2; size: -; J: TRBJ1-3; D: -; DNA: TGTGCCAGCAGTGCAGGGGCTGGCGGAAACACCATATATTTT; CDR3: CASSAGAGGNTIYF
V: TRBV5-6; size: -; J: TRBJ2-7; D: -; DNA: TGTGCCAGCAGCCCTTTAACAGGGTCGAGGGCCTACGAGCAGTACTTC; CDR3: CASSPLTGSRAYEQYF
V: TRBV9; size: -; J: TRBJ2-5; D: TRBD2; DNA: TGTGCCAGCAGTAACCTAGCGGGAGGGGGGCAAGAGACCCAGTACTTC; CDR3: CASSNLAGGGQETQYF
V: TRBV14; size: once; J: TRBJ2-1; D: TRBD2; DNA: TGTGCCAGCAGCCACCCCCTAGCGGGGGAGCAGTTCTTC; CDR3: CASSHPLAGEQFF
V: TRBV28; size: -; J: TRBJ1-4; D: TRBD1; DNA: TGTGCCAGCAGCTGGGACAGCCGTAATGAAAAACTGTTTTTT; CDR3: CASSWDSRNEKLFF
V: TRBV5-5; size: -; J: TRBJ2-7; D: TRBD1; DNA: TGTGCCAGCAGCTTGGAGGACAGGGGGTGGGAGCAGTACTTC; CDR3: CASSLEDRGWEQYF
V: TRBV7-9; size: -; J: TRBJ1-4; D: -; DNA: TGTGCCAGCAGCACCGGGTCGTCTAATGAAAAACTGTTTTTT; CDR3: CASSTGSSNEKLFF
V: TRBV7-6; size: -; J: TRBJ1-1; D: TRBD1; DNA: TGTGCCAGCAGCGCAACAGGGGGGAACACTGAAGCTTTCTTT; CDR3: CASSATGGNTEAFF
V: TRBV18; size: -; J: TRBJ2-7; D: -; DNA: TGTGCCAGCAAGGAGGGCAGGGCATACGAGCAGTACTTC; CDR3: CASKEGRAYEQYF